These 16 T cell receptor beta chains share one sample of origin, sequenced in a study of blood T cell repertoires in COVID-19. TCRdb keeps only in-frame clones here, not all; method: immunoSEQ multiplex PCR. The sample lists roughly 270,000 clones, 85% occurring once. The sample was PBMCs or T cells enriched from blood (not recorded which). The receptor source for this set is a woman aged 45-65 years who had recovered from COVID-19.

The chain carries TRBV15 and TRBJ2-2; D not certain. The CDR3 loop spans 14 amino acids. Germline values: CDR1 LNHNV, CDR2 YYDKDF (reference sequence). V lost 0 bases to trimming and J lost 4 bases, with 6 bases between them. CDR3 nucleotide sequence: TGTGCCACCAGCAGAGAATTAGTCACCGGGGAGCTGTTTTTT. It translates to CATSRELVTGELFF.

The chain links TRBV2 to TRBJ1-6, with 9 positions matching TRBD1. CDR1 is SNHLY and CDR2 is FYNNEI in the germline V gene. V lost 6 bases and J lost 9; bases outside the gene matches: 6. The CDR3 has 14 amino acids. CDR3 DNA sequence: TGTGCCAGCAGGGGGACAGGGAGCCCTTCACCCCTCCACTTT. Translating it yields CASRGTGSPSPLHF.

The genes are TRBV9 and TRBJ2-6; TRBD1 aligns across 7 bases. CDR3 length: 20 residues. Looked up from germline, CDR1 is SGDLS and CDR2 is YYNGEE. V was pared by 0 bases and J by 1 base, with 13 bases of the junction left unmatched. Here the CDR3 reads CASSVGHPGQLDSGANVLTF. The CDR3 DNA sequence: TGTGCCAGCAGCGTAGGACACCCGGGACAGCTTGATTCTGGGGCCAACGTCCTGACTTTC.

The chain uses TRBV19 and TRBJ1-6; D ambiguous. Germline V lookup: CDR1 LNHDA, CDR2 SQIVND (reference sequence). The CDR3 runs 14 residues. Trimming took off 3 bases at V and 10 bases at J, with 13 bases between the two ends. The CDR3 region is CASSMARLYSPLHF. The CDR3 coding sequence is TGTGCCAGTAGTATGGCTCGACTCTACTCACCCCTCCACTTT.

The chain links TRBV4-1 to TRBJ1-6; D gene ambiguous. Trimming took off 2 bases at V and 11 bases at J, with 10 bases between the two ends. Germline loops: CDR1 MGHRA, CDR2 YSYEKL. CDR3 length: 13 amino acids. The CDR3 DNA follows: TGCGCCAGCAGCCAATCGATCGGGGCACCCCTCCACTTT. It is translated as CASSQSIGAPLHF.

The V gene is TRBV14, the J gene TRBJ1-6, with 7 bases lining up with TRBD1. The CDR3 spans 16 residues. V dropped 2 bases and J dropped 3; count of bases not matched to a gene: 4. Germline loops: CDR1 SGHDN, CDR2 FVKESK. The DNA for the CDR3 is TGTGCCAGCAGCCAAAGGGGGCCACTCTATAATTCACCCCTCCACTTT. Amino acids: CASSQRGPLYNSPLHF.

CDR3 sequence: CATSREGAGGPIGEQFF. As DNA, the CDR3 is TGTGCCACCAGCAGAGAGGGGGCGGGAGGGCCGATTGGTGAGCAGTTCTTC. The chain carries TRBV15 and TRBJ2-1; 9 nucleotides align to TRBD2. This CDR3 is 17 amino acids long. After removal of 0 bases from V and 9 bases from J, the junction contained 12 bases not matched to a gene. Germline V lookup: CDR1 LNHNV, CDR2 YYDKDF (reference sequence).

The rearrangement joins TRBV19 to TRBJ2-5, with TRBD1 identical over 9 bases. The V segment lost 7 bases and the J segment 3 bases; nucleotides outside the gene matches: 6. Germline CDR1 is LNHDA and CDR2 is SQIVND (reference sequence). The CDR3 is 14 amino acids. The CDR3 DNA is TGTGCCAGTAAGGGGACAGGGAATGAAGAGACCCAGTACTTC. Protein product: CASKGTGNEETQYF.

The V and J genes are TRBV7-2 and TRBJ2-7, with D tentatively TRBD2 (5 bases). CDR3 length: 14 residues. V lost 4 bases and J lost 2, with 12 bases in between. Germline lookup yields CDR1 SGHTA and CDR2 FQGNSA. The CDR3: CASSSGSAAYEQYF. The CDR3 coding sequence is TGTGCCAGCAGCTCGGGGAGCGCCGCCTACGAGCAGTACTTC.

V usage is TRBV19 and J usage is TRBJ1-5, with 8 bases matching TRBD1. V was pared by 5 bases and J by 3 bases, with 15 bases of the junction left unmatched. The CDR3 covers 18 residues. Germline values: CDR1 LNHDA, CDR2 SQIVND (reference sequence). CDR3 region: CASSQGAALGPLNQPQHF. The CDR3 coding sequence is TGTGCCAGTAGTCAGGGGGCCGCCCTCGGACCTCTCAATCAGCCCCAGCATTTT.

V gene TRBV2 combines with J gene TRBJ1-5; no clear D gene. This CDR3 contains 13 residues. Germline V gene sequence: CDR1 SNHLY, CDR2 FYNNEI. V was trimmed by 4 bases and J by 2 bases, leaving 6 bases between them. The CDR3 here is CASSGARNQPQHF. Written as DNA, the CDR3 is TGTGCCAGCAGTGGGGCACGCAATCAGCCCCAGCATTTT.

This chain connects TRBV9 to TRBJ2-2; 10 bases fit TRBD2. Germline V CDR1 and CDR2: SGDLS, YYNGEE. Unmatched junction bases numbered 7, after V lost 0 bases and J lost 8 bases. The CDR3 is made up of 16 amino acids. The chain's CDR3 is CASSVVASGSAGELFF. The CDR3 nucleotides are TGTGCCAGCAGCGTAGTTGCTAGCGGGAGTGCGGGGGAGCTGTTTTTT.

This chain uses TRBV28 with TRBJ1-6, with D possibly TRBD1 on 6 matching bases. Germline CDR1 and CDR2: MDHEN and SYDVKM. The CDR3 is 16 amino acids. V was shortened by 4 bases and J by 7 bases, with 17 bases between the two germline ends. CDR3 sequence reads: CASSSYSPQGNSPLHF. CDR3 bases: TGTGCCAGCAGTTCTTACTCTCCCCAGGGGAATTCACCCCTCCACTTT. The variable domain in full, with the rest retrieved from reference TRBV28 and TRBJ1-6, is DVKVTQSSRYLVKRTGEKVFLECVQDMDHENMFWYRQDPGLGLRLIYFSYDVKMKEKGDIPEGYSVSREKKERFSLILESASTNQTSMYLCASSSYSPQGNSPLHFGNGTRLTVT.

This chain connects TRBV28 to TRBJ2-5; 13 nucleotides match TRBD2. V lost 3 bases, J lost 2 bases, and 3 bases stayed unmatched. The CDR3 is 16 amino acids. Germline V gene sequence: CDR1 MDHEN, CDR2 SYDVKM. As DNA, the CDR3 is TGTGCCAGCAGTTTTCCGACTAGCGGGGGGCAAGAGACCCAGTACTTC. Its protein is CASSFPTSGGQETQYF.

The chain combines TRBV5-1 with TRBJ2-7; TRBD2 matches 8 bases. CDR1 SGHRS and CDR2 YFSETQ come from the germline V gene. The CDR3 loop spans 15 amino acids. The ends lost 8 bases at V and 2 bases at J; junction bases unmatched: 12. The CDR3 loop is CASGGASGLTYEQYF. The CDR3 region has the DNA TGCGCCAGTGGCGGGGCTAGCGGGCTCACCTACGAGCAGTACTTC.

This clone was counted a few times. The CDR3 nucleotides read TGTGCCAGCAGGGGTGGACTAATCTACGAGCAGTACTTC. Translating it yields CASRGGLIYEQYF. This chain links TRBV12-3 or TRBV12-4 with TRBJ2-7, with D tentatively TRBD2 (6 bases). Between the trimmed V and J ends, which lost 6 bases and 3 bases, there was a span of 12 bases. This CDR3 is built from 13 residues.